A selection of T cell receptor beta chains follows, all from one sample in a study of shared clonotypes between healthy human individuals. Profiling relied on immunoSEQ multiplex PCR, and the TCRdb table lists in-frame clones only, not all of them. The repertoire has some 1,100,000 clones, around 78% of them found once; the top ten carry about 0.52%. Sequences were obtained from memory CD4+ T cells from PBMCs. The receptors here all came from a man between 18 and 29 years old in good health. Some clones in this sample may be carry-over from other donors' samples. Both conserved end residues are part of each CDR3. A D gene is named only where the DNA matches it firmly. The size field is filled for only some rows; it gives once, few, many or a size class.

j_call: TRBJ2-7; v_call: TRBV7-8; clone_size: few; d_call: NA; cdr3_aa: CASSPHGDEQYF; cdr3_nt: TGTGCCAGCAGCCCCCATGGGGACGAGCAGTACTTC
j_call: TRBJ2-7; v_call: TRBV30; clone_size: NA; d_call: NA; cdr3_aa: CAWSDAIEQYF; cdr3_nt: TGTGCCTGGAGTGACGCAATCGAGCAGTACTTC
j_call: TRBJ2-3; v_call: TRBV30; clone_size: NA; d_call: TRBD1; cdr3_aa: CAWNRQGTPDTQYF; cdr3_nt: TGTGCCTGGAATAGACAGGGGACCCCAGATACGCAGTATTTT
j_call: TRBJ2-7; v_call: TRBV28; clone_size: NA; d_call: NA; cdr3_aa: CASKVGGPSYEQYF; cdr3_nt: TGTGCCAGCAAGGTGGGGGGACCATCCTACGAGCAGTACTTC
j_call: TRBJ1-4; v_call: TRBV28; clone_size: NA; d_call: NA; cdr3_aa: CASSFRGLKLFF; cdr3_nt: TGTGCCAGCAGTTTTCGGGGATTAAAACTGTTTTTT
j_call: TRBJ2-5; v_call: TRBV7-2; clone_size: many; d_call: NA; cdr3_aa: CASSDSWGRETQYF; cdr3_nt: TGTGCCAGCAGCGACTCCTGGGGGCGGGAGACCCAGTACTTC
j_call: TRBJ2-1; v_call: TRBV29-1; clone_size: NA; d_call: TRBD2; cdr3_aa: CSVLGLAEAYNEQFF; cdr3_nt: TGCAGCGTTTTGGGACTAGCGGAGGCCTACAATGAGCAGTTCTTC
j_call: TRBJ2-7; v_call: TRBV30; clone_size: once; d_call: NA; cdr3_aa: CAWSRQGGYEQYF; cdr3_nt: TGTGCCTGGAGTCGACAGGGAGGCTACGAGCAGTACTTC
j_call: TRBJ2-2; v_call: TRBV5-4; clone_size: NA; d_call: TRBD2; cdr3_aa: CASSLGGRGAGELFF; cdr3_nt: TGTGCCAGCAGCTTGGGCGGGAGAGGTGCCGGGGAGCTGTTTTTT
j_call: TRBJ2-7; v_call: TRBV10-3; clone_size: NA; d_call: TRBD2; cdr3_aa: CAISRSTSGYEQYF; cdr3_nt: TGTGCCATCAGTCGATCAACTAGCGGCTACGAGCAGTACTTC
j_call: TRBJ1-4; v_call: TRBV6-6; clone_size: once; d_call: NA; cdr3_aa: CASSKRGLEKLFF; cdr3_nt: TGTGCCAGCAGTAAAAGGGGTCTAGAAAAACTGTTTTTT
j_call: TRBJ1-4; v_call: TRBV29-1; clone_size: few; d_call: TRBD1; cdr3_aa: CSGRGTGEKLFF; cdr3_nt: TGCAGCGGGAGGGGGACAGGGGAAAAACTGTTTTTT
j_call: TRBJ2-2; v_call: TRBV21-1; clone_size: NA; d_call: NA; cdr3_aa: CASTERLRTVRRSNTGELFF; cdr3_nt: TGTGCCAGCACAGAGAGACTGAGAACCGTCCGGAGGTCGAACACCGGGGAGCTGTTTTTT
j_call: TRBJ1-2; v_call: TRBV9; clone_size: NA; d_call: NA; cdr3_aa: CASSVASESYGYTF; cdr3_nt: TGTGCCAGCAGCGTAGCTTCCGAGAGCTATGGCTACACCTTC
j_call: TRBJ2-7; v_call: TRBV18; clone_size: NA; d_call: NA; cdr3_aa: CASSLNLDDYEQYF; cdr3_nt: TGTGCCAGCTCACTAAACCTGGACGACTACGAGCAGTACTTC